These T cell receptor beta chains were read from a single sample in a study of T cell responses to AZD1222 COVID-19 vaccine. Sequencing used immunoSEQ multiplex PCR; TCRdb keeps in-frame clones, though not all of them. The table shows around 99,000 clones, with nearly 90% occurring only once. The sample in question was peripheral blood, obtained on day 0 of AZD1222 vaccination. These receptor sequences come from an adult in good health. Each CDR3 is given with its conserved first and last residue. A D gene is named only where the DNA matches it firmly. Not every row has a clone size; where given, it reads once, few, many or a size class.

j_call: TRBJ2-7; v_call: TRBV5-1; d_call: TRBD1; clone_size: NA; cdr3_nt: TGCGCCAGCAGCGGGTACGGACAGGGGGACCCCTACGAGCAGTACTTC; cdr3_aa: CASSGYGQGDPYEQYF
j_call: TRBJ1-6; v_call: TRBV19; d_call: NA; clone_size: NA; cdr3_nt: TGTGCCAGTAAGGCAGCCTCCTATAATTCACCCCTCCACTTT; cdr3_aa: CASKAASYNSPLHF
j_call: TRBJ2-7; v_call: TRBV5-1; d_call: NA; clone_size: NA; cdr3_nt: TGCGCCAGCAGCTTGGGCAGATACGAGCAGTACTTC; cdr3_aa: CASSLGRYEQYF
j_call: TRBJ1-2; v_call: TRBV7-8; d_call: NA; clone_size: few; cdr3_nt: TGTGCCAGCAGCCCAAATATCGGGGGAGGCTACACCTTC; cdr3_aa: CASSPNIGGGYTF
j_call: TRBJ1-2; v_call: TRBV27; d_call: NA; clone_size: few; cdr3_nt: TGTGCCAGCGGGGGGGGTGGCTATGGCTACACCTTC; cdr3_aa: CASGGGGYGYTF
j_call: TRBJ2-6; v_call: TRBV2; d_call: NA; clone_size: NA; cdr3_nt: TGTGCCAGCACCCGAAGCTCTGGGGCCAACGTCCTGACTTTC; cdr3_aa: CASTRSSGANVLTF
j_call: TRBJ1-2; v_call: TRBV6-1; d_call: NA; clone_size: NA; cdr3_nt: TGTGCCAGCAGTGAAGGGGGTCGGGGATACTATGGCTACACCTTC; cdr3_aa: CASSEGGRGYYGYTF
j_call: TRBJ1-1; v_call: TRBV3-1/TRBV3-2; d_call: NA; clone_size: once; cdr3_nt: TGTGCCAGCAGCCTTTGGGGAAACACTGAAGCTTTCTTT; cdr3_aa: CASSLWGNTEAFF
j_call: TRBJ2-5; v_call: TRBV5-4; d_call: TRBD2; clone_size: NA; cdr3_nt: TGTGCCAGCACGGGCCCTAGCGGGAGGGGGGAAGAGACCCAGTACTTC; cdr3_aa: CASTGPSGRGEETQYF
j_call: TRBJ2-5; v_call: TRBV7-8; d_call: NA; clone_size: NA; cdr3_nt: TGTGCCAGCAGCCGACCACTTCAACCTAGCCCGGGGGTGAGGGAGACCCAGTACTTC; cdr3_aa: CASSRPLQPSPGVRETQYF
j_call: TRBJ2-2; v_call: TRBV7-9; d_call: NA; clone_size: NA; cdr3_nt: TGTGCCAGCAGCTTAGAGACCGGGGAGCTGTTTTTT; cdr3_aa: CASSLETGELFF
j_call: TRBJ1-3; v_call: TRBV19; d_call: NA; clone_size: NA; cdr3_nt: TGTGCCAGTCAAGGGGCTAGCTCTGGAAACACCATATATTTT; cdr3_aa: CASQGASSGNTIYF
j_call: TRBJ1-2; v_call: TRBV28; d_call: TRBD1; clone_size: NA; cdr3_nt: TGTGCCAGCAGTTTAGCTGGGGTCCGGACAGGTGGCCTCATTGGCTACACCTTC; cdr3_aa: CASSLAGVRTGGLIGYTF
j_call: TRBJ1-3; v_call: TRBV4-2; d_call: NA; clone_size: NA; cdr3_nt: TGTGCCAGCAGCCAAGCAGAGGCGCCGAGGGGCTCTGGAAACACCATATATTTT; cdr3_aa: CASSQAEAPRGSGNTIYF
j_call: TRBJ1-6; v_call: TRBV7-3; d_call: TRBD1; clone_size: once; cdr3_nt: TGTGCCAGCAGCTTATATGGGACAGGGGGCTCACCCCTCCACTTT; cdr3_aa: CASSLYGTGGSPLHF
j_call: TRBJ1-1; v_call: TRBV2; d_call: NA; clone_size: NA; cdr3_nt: TGTGCCAGCAGTGAAGCAGCTAGGTCGGAAGCTTTCTTT; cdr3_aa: CASSEAARSEAFF
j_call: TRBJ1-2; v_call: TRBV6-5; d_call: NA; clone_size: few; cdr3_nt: TGTGCCAGCAGTTACTCCGGGGCCCCTAACTATGGCTACACCTTC; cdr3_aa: CASSYSGAPNYGYTF
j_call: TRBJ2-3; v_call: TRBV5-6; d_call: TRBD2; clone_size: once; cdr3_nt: TGTGCCAGCACCAACTTTCCCGGGAGGGAGGCAGATACGCAGTATTTT; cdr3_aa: CASTNFPGREADTQYF
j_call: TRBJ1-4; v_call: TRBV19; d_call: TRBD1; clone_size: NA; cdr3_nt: TGTGCCAGTATCCAGACAGGGGAAGGAGAAAAACTGTTTTTT; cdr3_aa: CASIQTGEGEKLFF
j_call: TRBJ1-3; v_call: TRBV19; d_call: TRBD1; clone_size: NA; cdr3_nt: TGTGCCAGTAGGAACAGGGGGCTTGGAAACACCATATATTTT; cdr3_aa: CASRNRGLGNTIYF
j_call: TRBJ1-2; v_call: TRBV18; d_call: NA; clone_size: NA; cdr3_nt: TGTGCCAGCTCACCACCGTTGCAGTATGGCTACACCTTC; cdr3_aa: CASSPPLQYGYTF
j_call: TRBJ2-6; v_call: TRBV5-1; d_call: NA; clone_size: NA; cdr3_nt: TGCGCCAGCAGCCGCGAAGGGGGGGCCAACGTCCTGACTTTC; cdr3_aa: CASSREGGANVLTF
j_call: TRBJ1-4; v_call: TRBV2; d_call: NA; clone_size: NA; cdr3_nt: TGTGCCAGCAGGGATTTGACAGGAGGAGGAGAAAAACTGTTTTTT; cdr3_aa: CASRDLTGGGEKLFF
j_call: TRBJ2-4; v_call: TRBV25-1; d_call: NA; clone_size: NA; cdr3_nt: TGTGCCAGCAGTGAAATGGCAGGGCAAAACATTCAGTACTTC; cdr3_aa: CASSEMAGQNIQYF
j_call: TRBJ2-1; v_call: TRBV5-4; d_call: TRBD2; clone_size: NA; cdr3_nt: TGTGCCAGCAGCTTGGGCCATAGCGGGGCCTACAATGAGCAGTTCTTC; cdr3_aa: CASSLGHSGAYNEQFF
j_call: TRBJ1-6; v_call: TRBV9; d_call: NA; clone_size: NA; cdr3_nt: TGTGCCAGCAGCCCCCCTCAGGGGAGGACCCTCCACTTT; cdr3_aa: CASSPPQGRTLHF
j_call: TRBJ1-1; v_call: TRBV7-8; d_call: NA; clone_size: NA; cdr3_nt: TGTGCCAGCATCCCGGGACACGGGAACACTGAAGCTTTCTTT; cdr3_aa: CASIPGHGNTEAFF
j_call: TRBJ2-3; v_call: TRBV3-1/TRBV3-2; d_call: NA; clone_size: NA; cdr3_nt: TGTGCCAGCAGCCAAGACGGCCGTACCACAGATACGCAGTATTTT; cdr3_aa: CASSQDGRTTDTQYF
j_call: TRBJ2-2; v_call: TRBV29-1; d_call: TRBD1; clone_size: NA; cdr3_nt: TGCAGCGTTGGACAGGGGGCTTTCGGGGAGCTGTTTTTT; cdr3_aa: CSVGQGAFGELFF
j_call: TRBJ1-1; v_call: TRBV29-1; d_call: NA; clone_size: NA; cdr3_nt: TGCAGCGTACCGGGGGTGAATTTTATGAACACTGAAGCTTTCTTT; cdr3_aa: CSVPGVNFMNTEAFF
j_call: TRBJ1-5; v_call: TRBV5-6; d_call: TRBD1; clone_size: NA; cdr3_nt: TGTGCCAGCAGCCGGGACAGGGGGAATCAGCCCCAGCATTTT; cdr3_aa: CASSRDRGNQPQHF
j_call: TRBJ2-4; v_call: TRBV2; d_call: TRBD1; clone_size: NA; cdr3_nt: TGTGCCAGCAGTGAAGGAGAGGAAACCGGGACAGGACTAGCCAAAAACATTCAGTACTTC; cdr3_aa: CASSEGEETGTGLAKNIQYF
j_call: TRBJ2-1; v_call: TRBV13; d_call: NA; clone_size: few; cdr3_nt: TGTGCCAGCAGCTTAGGAGGGGGGGCAGGGAATGAGCAGTTCTTC; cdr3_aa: CASSLGGGAGNEQFF
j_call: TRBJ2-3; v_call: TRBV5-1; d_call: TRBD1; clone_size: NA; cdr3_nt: TGCGCCAGCAGCTCGACAGGGGGTAGCACAGATACGCAGTATTTT; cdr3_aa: CASSSTGGSTDTQYF
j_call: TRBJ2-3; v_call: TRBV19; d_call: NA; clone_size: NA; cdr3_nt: TGTGCCAGTAGTATAGGGGGCAGGTGGACAGATACGCAGTATTTT; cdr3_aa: CASSIGGRWTDTQYF
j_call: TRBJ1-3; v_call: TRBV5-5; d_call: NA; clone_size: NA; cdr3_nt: TGTGCCAGCAGCTTGGACGGGACGGAAGGAAACACCATATATTTT; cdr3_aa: CASSLDGTEGNTIYF
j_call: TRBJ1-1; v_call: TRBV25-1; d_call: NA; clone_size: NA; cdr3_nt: TGTGCCAGCAGTGCTTTCGGGCAGGGGACTGAAGCTTTCTTT; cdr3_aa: CASSAFGQGTEAFF
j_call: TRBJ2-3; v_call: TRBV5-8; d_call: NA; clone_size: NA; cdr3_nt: TGTGCCAGCAGCTTCGGGACCCCATCGAGCACAGATACGCAGTATTTT; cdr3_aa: CASSFGTPSSTDTQYF
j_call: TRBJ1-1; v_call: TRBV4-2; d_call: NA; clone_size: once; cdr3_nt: TGTGCCAGCAGCCAAGATACATCTTTCGGCGGGGCTTTCTTT; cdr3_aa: CASSQDTSFGGAFF
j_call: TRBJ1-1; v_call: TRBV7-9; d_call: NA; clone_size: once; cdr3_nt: TGTGCCAGCAGCCTGGACAGAGGCCACGCTTTCTTT; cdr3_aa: CASSLDRGHAFF